Presented here are 31 T cell receptor beta chains from one specimen sequenced in a study of graft-versus-host responses after intestinal transplantation. Assay: immunoSEQ multiplex PCR; the TCRdb copy retains only in-frame clones and omits some. The sample lists about 4,400 clones, around 72% occurring once. Grafts had their tissue processed, releasing intraepithelial and lamina propria lymphocytes. The material sequenced was ileum tissue, taken 17 days after transplant. These receptors all stem from a human patient who received an intestinal transplant, so some T cells may come from the graft donor.

With regard to this clone: Other DNA sequences within the sample encode an identical CDR3. V is TRBV5-4 and J is TRBJ2-5; a weak D match, TRBD1 (6 bases). The V end was cut by 4 bases, the J end by 2 bases, with 12 bases between. The CDR3 is 14 amino acids. Germline-derived CDR1 and CDR2 are SGHNT and YYREEE (reference sequence). CDR3 in amino acids: CASSPGQPQETQYF. The CDR3 coding sequence is TGTGCCAGCAGCCCCGGACAGCCACAAGAGACCCAGTACTTC.

The genes are TRBV5-1 and TRBJ1-1; TRBD1 might be the D (5 bases). Germline V gives CDR1 SGHRS, CDR2 YFSETQ. This CDR3 has 15 residues. Trimming stripped 2 bases from V and 1 base from J, with 12 bases between. The CDR3 DNA is TGCGCCAGCAGCTTCTCACTTACAGGGAACACTGAAGCTTTCTTT. Protein: CASSFSLTGNTEAFF.

The count of this clone is one. V gene TRBV7-2 combines with J gene TRBJ1-1, with D unresolved. This CDR3 region has 12 residues. Trimming removed 4 bases from V and 2 bases from J, with 5 bases in between. Germline V gives CDR1 SGHTA, CDR2 FQGNSA. CDR3 coding DNA: TGTGCCAGCAGCTCCTCTAACACTGAAGCTTTCTTT. This encodes CASSSSNTEAFF.

This clone was detected only once. The genes are TRBV15 and TRBJ2-1; D perhaps matches TRBD2 (6 bases). Trimming pared 3 bases from V and 7 bases from J, leaving 19 bases between. CDR3 length: 16 amino acids. Germline V gene data show CDR1 as LNHNV and CDR2 as YYDKDF (reference sequence). This chain's CDR3 is CATSRDPGANFNEQFF. In DNA, the CDR3 is TGTGCCACCAGCAGGGACCCGGGAGCTAATTTTAATGAGCAGTTCTTC.

In this sample, this clone turned up once. The chain joins TRBV6-6 to TRBJ1-6; 9 nucleotides line up with TRBD1. The trim removed 7 bases at V and 7 bases at J, leaving 8 bases unmatched. Germline V lookup: CDR1 MNHNY, CDR2 SVGAGI (reference sequence). This CDR3 is 15 amino acids long. The chain's CDR3 is CASNTGGAGNSPLHF. CDR3 nucleotides: TGTGCCAGCAACACAGGGGGCGCGGGGAATTCACCCCTCCACTTT.

This clone is deemed large (0.1 to 1%). J is TRBJ1-2 and V is TRBV6-4, with 9 nucleotides matching TRBD1. From germline, CDR1 is MRHNA and CDR2 SNTAGT. J was trimmed by 7 bases and V by 3 bases; bases with no gene match: 6. The CDR3 totals 14 residues. CDR3 residues: CASSEQQGASGYTF. DNA for the CDR3: TGTGCCAGCAGTGAGCAACAGGGGGCGAGTGGCTACACCTTC.

The rearrangement joins TRBV5-4 to TRBJ1-1, with D tentatively TRBD1 (5 bases). The CDR3 contains 14 residues. CDR1 is SGHNT and CDR2 is YYREEE in the germline V gene (reference sequence). With 2 bases removed from V and 3 bases from J, the gap between germline ends came to 11 bases. Here the CDR3 reads CASSFEWGDTEAFF. The CDR3 nucleotides read TGTGCCAGCAGCTTTGAATGGGGGGACACTGAAGCTTTCTTT.

This clone was seen once. The rearrangement joins TRBV5-1 to TRBJ2-1; 10 bases are shared with TRBD2. V dropped 5 bases and J dropped 5; count of bases not matched to a gene: 7. Germline CDR1 is SGHRS and CDR2 is YFSETQ. The CDR3 length is 15 residues. In nucleotides, the CDR3 is TGCGCCAGCAGACTAGCGGGGTCCGTCCACAATGAGCAGTTCTTC. Translated, it gives CASRLAGSVHNEQFF.

The rearrangement joins TRBV28 to TRBJ2-3; D is undetermined. The CDR3 sequence is 15 residues long. Germline loops: CDR1 MDHEN, CDR2 SYDVKM. With 3 bases removed from V and 1 base from J, the gap between germline ends came to 11 bases. CDR3 in amino acids: CASSFDAEGTDTQYF. The CDR3 DNA is TGTGCCAGCAGTTTTGACGCCGAGGGCACAGATACGCAGTATTTT.

CDR3 sequence (DNA): TGTGCCAGCAGCTCAGAGGAAGATACGCAGTATTTT. This encodes CASSSEEDTQYF. The V call is TRBV5-8, the J call TRBJ2-3; D unresolved. Germline V gene data show CDR1 as SGHTS and CDR2 as YDEGEE. V lost 3 bases and J 5 bases, leaving 7 bases between the germline ends. The CDR3 length is 12 residues.

The DNA of the CDR3 is TGTGCCAGCAGGAAACCGGGACAGGTTTACGAGCAGTACGTC. It specifies CASRKPGQVYEQYV. The chain recombines TRBV6-5 with TRBJ2-7; 8 bases line up with TRBD1. Germline V CDR1 and CDR2: MNHEY, SVGAGI. The CDR3 contains 14 residues. With V trimmed by 6 bases and J by 4 bases, 8 bases remained unmatched.

The rearrangement uses TRBV6-6 and TRBJ2-3, with D unclear. V lost 5 bases, J lost 3 bases, and 3 bases lay in between. Germline loops: CDR1 MNHNY, CDR2 SVGAGI (reference sequence). This CDR3 is 11 amino acids long. Here the CDR3 DNA reads TGTGCCAGCAGTCATACAGATACGCAGTATTTT. Amino acid sequence: CASSHTDTQYF.

This clone has only a few counts. The J gene is TRBJ2-3, the V gene TRBV11-2, with TRBD2 identical over 7 bases. The CDR3 has 14 residues. In germline, CDR1 is SGHAT, CDR2 FQNNGV. Trimming took 4 bases from V and 3 from J; bases not matched to a gene: 4. CDR3 sequence (DNA): TGTGCCAGCAGCTCGGGACTAAAAACAGATACGCAGTATTTT. Its protein product is CASSSGLKTDTQYF.

Concerning this clone: Other DNA sequences in the same sample also yield this CDR3. J is TRBJ1-5 and V is TRBV6-1, with TRBD1 matching over 7 bases. This CDR3 comprises 14 residues. Germline-derived CDR1 and CDR2 are MNHNS and SASEGT. V was pared by 4 bases and J by 4 bases, with 4 bases of the junction left unmatched. The CDR3 region is CASSVPGGNQPQHF. As DNA, the CDR3 is TGTGCCAGCAGTGTCCCAGGGGGGAATCAGCCCCAGCATTTT.

J is TRBJ2-3 and V is TRBV7-6; TRBD2 might be the D (7 bases). This CDR3 has 17 amino acids. Trimming pared 8 bases from V and 4 bases from J, leaving 25 bases between. Germline assignment: CDR1 SGHVS and CDR2 FNYEAQ. CDR3 residues: CASSVGPRGGAADTQYF. In DNA, the CDR3 is TGTGCCAGCTCTGTAGGCCCTAGGGGGGGGGCGGCAGATACGCAGTATTTT.

CDR3 DNA: TGTGCCAGCTCCCGGGACTACGCCTACGAGCAGTACGTC. Translated, it gives CASSRDYAYEQYV. The chain has TRBV5-6 and TRBJ2-7; 7 bases agree with TRBD2. The CDR3 has 13 amino acids. The J segment lost 2 bases and the V segment lost 7 bases, leaving 6 bases of the junction unmatched. Germline V gene data show CDR1 as SGHDT and CDR2 as YYEEEE.

This clone was seen a single time. This rearrangement joins TRBV6-6 to TRBJ2-3, with 8 bases matching TRBD2. Germline CDR1 and CDR2: MNHNY and SVGAGI (reference sequence). Trimming cost V 7 bases and J 1 base; bases outside gene matches: 7. CDR3 length equals 15 residues. The CDR3 nucleotides read TGTGCCAGCACCCTAGGGACTAGGGGCACAGATACGCAGTATTTT. Amino acid sequence: CASTLGTRGTDTQYF.

This clone was recorded a few times. This chain links TRBV4-1 with TRBJ2-3; D perhaps matches TRBD1 (5 bases). The germline gives CDR1 MGHRA, CDR2 YSYEKL. The CDR3 is 14 amino acids. V was clipped by 4 bases and J by 2 bases, with 10 bases between them. DNA for the CDR3: TGCGCCAGCAGCCCACGACAGTACACAGATACGCAGTATTTT. This translates into CASSPRQYTDTQYF.

The chain recombines TRBV4-3 with TRBJ2-5, with no clear D. This CDR3 is built from 14 residues. From germline, CDR1 is LGHNA and CDR2 YSLEER. Trimming took off 0 bases at V and 4 bases at J, with 9 bases between the two ends. CDR3 DNA: TGCGCCAGCAGCCAAGAGCGGCGCGGAGAGACCCAGTACTTC. Protein sequence: CASSQERRGETQYF.

The chain employs TRBV5-4 and TRBJ2-5, with 9 bases that match TRBD2. Unmatched junction bases numbered 7, after V lost 1 base and J lost 0 bases. Per germline, CDR1 SGHNT and CDR2 YYREEE (reference sequence). This CDR3 has 17 residues. CDR3 sequence reads: CASSLSLAGAHQETQYF. CDR3 in DNA: TGTGCCAGCAGCTTGTCATTAGCGGGGGCTCACCAAGAGACCCAGTACTTC.

This clone has more than one count but fewer than ten. The rearrangement links TRBV6-1 to TRBJ1-3, with D perhaps TRBD1 (5 bases). The CDR3 is 15 amino acids. CDR1 and CDR2 (germline): MNHNS, SASEGT. V lost 11 bases and J lost 0, with 17 bases in between. For the CDR3, the DNA is TGTGCCGGGCGGGGGGGTTCGAACTCTGGAAACACCATATATTTT. It specifies CAGRGGSNSGNTIYF.

This chain's CDR3 is CASAGEGDTQYF. As DNA, the CDR3 is TGTGCCAGCGCAGGGGAGGGAGATACGCAGTATTTT. This sequence joins TRBV7-3 and TRBJ2-3; weak D call: TRBD2 (7 bases). Germline CDR1 SGHTA, CDR2 FQGTGA. The CDR3 covers 12 residues. V gave up 8 bases and J gave up 5 bases, with 11 bases separating them.

In this sample, this clone turned up a few times. This rearrangement joins TRBV7-2 to TRBJ1-6; D not certain. Germline loops: CDR1 SGHTA, CDR2 FQGNSA. This CDR3 has 14 residues. V was shortened by 5 bases and J by 6 bases, with 11 bases between the two germline ends. CDR3 DNA: TGTGCCAGCAGCGCAGGAAATATTAATTCACCCCTCCACTTT. This encodes CASSAGNINSPLHF.

The genes are TRBV28 and TRBJ1-2, with D unresolved. Germline V gene sequence: CDR1 MDHEN, CDR2 SYDVKM. This CDR3 region has 18 residues. The V end lost 2 bases, the J end lost 4 bases, and 23 bases lay between the germline ends. The CDR3, as DNA: TGTGCCAGCAGTTTAGGAGGGAGAGCCCCCGGGATCTTCTATGGCTACACCTTC. Its translation is CASSLGGRAPGIFYGYTF.

CDR3 residues: CASSYHRGRTDTQYF. DNA for the CDR3: TGTGCCAGCAGTTACCACAGGGGGCGCACAGATACGCAGTATTTT. The genes are TRBV6-5 and TRBJ2-3; 9 bases align to TRBD1. Trimming removed 2 bases from V and 1 base from J; junction bases left unmatched: 1. The CDR3 has 15 residues. Germline CDR1 reads MNHEY; CDR2 reads SVGAGI.

This clone was detected only once. The chain uses TRBV4-3 and TRBJ2-3; possible D gene TRBD2, 5 bases. V lost 0 bases to trimming and J lost 8 bases, with 9 bases between them. Germline V CDR1 and CDR2: LGHNA, YSLEER. This CDR3 comprises 13 residues. The CDR3 reads CASSQDRGGTQYF. In DNA, the CDR3 is TGCGCCAGCAGCCAAGATCGGGGTGGTACGCAGTATTTT.

V and J are TRBV7-8 and TRBJ1-5, with a possible D match to TRBD1 (5 bases). The germline V gene encodes CDR1 SGHVS and CDR2 FQNEAQ. CDR3 length equals 16 residues. Trimming pared 5 bases from V and 3 bases from J, leaving 17 bases between. The CDR3 DNA sequence: TGTGCCAGCAGCCGTCCCTCAGGGTCCTACAATCAGCCCCAGCATTTT. This codes for CASSRPSGSYNQPQHF.

The chain has TRBV6-5 and TRBJ2-7, with D perhaps matching TRBD1 (5 bases). The germline CDR1 and CDR2 sequences are MNHEY and SVGAGI. The CDR3 totals 14 residues. The V gene lost 6 bases and the J gene lost 6 bases, with 18 bases spanning the gap. CDR3 residues: CASSPSQGFGEQYV. The CDR3 DNA reads TGTGCCAGCAGCCCCTCCCAGGGCTTCGGCGAGCAGTACGTC.

The chain couples TRBV27 to TRBJ2-1, with 7 bases identical to TRBD2. Losses at the gene ends were 3 bases for V and 0 bases for J; bases not matched to a gene: 14. The CDR3 is 19 amino acids. CDR1 is MNHEY and CDR2 is SMNVEV in the germline V gene (reference sequence). Written as DNA, the CDR3 is TGTGCCAGCAGTTTCCCTCGTAAAAGCGGGGAGAGCTCCTACAATGAGCAGTTCTTC. Its protein product is CASSFPRKSGESSYNEQFF.

This clone was seen only a few times. The rearrangement links TRBV7-9 to TRBJ2-3; TRBD1 matches 9 bases. CDR1 is SEHNR and CDR2 is FQNEAQ in the germline V gene (reference sequence). V trimming: 1 base; J trimming: 3 bases; junction bases outside the gene matches: 8. CDR3 size: 17 residues. CDR3 sequence (DNA): TGTGCCAGCAGCTTAGTTGGGGACAGGGTGAGGACAGATACGCAGTATTTT. It encodes CASSLVGDRVRTDTQYF. The variable domain in full, with the rest retrieved from reference TRBV7-9 and TRBJ2-3, is DTGVSQNPRHKITKRGQNVTFRCDPISEHNRLYWYRQTLGQGPEFLTYFQNEAQLEKSRLLSDRFSAERPKGSFSTLEIQRTEQGDSAMYLCASSLVGDRVRTDTQYFGPGTRLTVL.

The chain carries TRBV2 and TRBJ1-5, with 10 bases fitting TRBD1. This CDR3 region has 16 residues. Germline V gene data show CDR1 as SNHLY and CDR2 as FYNNEI. V gave up 1 base and J gave up 9 bases; unmatched junction bases: 9. The CDR3 is CASSEGTGTGVRPQHF. DNA of the CDR3: TGTGCCAGCAGTGAAGGCACCGGGACAGGGGTGCGGCCCCAGCATTTT.